This is a list of T cell receptor beta chains from one sample in a study of blood T cell repertoires in COVID-19. Assay used: immunoSEQ multiplex PCR; TCRdb lists only in-frame clones, some missing. The table shows some 40,000 clones, with about 88% occurring only once. Sequences were obtained from peripheral blood. These receptors were obtained from a man aged 70 or older with acute or convalescent COVID-19. Both conserved end residues are trimmed from each CDR3.

j_gene: TRBJ2-5; v_gene: TRBV11-2; CDR3aa: ASRPRRQGREQETQY
j_gene: TRBJ2-7; v_gene: TRBV5-1; CDR3aa: ASSGTGAGFEQY
j_gene: TRBJ1-1; v_gene: TRBV18; CDR3aa: ASDRGAYKFGQKNTEAF
j_gene: TRBJ2-5; v_gene: TRBV2; CDR3aa: ASSTGEETQY
j_gene: TRBJ1-3; v_gene: TRBV7-2; CDR3aa: ASSLGPTGTGNTIY
j_gene: TRBJ1-5; v_gene: TRBV6-2/TRBV6-3; CDR3aa: ASSYSSLVNQPQH
j_gene: TRBJ1-1; v_gene: TRBV2; CDR3aa: ALAESTEAF
j_gene: TRBJ2-1; v_gene: TRBV11-2; CDR3aa: ASSLGLYNEQF
j_gene: TRBJ2-3; v_gene: TRBV9; CDR3aa: ASSVQGGDDTQY
j_gene: TRBJ2-5; v_gene: TRBV2; CDR3aa: ASNPSGLAGEETQY
j_gene: TRBJ1-4; v_gene: TRBV11-2; CDR3aa: ASSKDRDEKLF
j_gene: TRBJ2-7; v_gene: TRBV19; CDR3aa: ASSIQASGISYEQY
j_gene: TRBJ2-1; v_gene: TRBV4-1; CDR3aa: ASSLDGGFEQF
j_gene: TRBJ2-3; v_gene: TRBV7-8; CDR3aa: ASSLDHGSSGTDTQY
j_gene: TRBJ1-6; v_gene: TRBV6-6; CDR3aa: ASSLDNGYSPLH
j_gene: TRBJ2-1; v_gene: TRBV29-1; CDR3aa: SVESPSGRV
j_gene: TRBJ1-2; v_gene: TRBV29-1; CDR3aa: SVDLGGYGYT
j_gene: TRBJ2-7; v_gene: TRBV6-2/TRBV6-3; CDR3aa: ASSYLKTVPYEQY
j_gene: TRBJ2-2; v_gene: TRBV6-6; CDR3aa: ASSYSSYSGELF
j_gene: TRBJ1-3; v_gene: TRBV11-2; CDR3aa: ASSQAGVYGPGNTIY
j_gene: TRBJ2-1; v_gene: TRBV6-1; CDR3aa: ASSERGGHEQF
j_gene: TRBJ2-1; v_gene: TRBV29-1; CDR3aa: SVASGFTTYNEQF
j_gene: TRBJ2-7; v_gene: TRBV5-4; CDR3aa: ASSSGQDGYEQY
j_gene: TRBJ1-2; v_gene: TRBV9; CDR3aa: ASSVAEGPGQGYGYT
j_gene: TRBJ2-3; v_gene: TRBV29-1; CDR3aa: SVNPQTSGTQY
j_gene: TRBJ2-7; v_gene: TRBV14; CDR3aa: ASSHDRVGEQY
j_gene: TRBJ2-7; v_gene: TRBV21-1; CDR3aa: ASSPPRSPHGEQY
j_gene: TRBJ1-5; v_gene: TRBV6-5; CDR3aa: ASKETSSPYQPQH
j_gene: TRBJ1-4; v_gene: TRBV28; CDR3aa: ASRSGREEKLF